A single sample gave rise to the 26 T cell receptor beta chains below, sequenced in a study of shared clonotypes between healthy human individuals. Data came from immunoSEQ multiplex PCR; TCRdb stores just in-frame clones and leaves some out. The sample holds over a million clones, roughly 97% seen once. Sequencing was performed on naive CD4+ T cells sorted from blood. Specified subset: CD45RA+ positively selected. The source is a man aged 30 to 45 in good health.

The genes are TRBV10-3 and TRBJ2-1, with unresolved D. Between the trimmed V and J ends, which lost 4 bases and 0 bases, there was a span of 13 bases. This CDR3 has 16 amino acids. CDR1 and CDR2 from the germline V gene are ENHRY and SYGVKD. CDR3 region: CAISGTYTRSYNEQFF. The CDR3 DNA follows: TGTGCCATCAGTGGGACCTACACCCGCTCCTACAATGAGCAGTTCTTC.

V is TRBV7-8 and J is TRBJ2-7, with 12 bases that match TRBD2. Germline assignment: CDR1 SGHVS and CDR2 FQNEAQ. The CDR3 spans 15 residues. V was pared by 7 bases and J by 6 bases, with 10 bases of the junction left unmatched. The CDR3 loop is CASTAKRLAGAEQYF. CDR3 coding DNA: TGTGCCAGCACCGCCAAAAGACTAGCGGGAGCCGAGCAGTACTTC.

This clone showed up just once. The chain links TRBV18 to TRBJ1-5; D ambiguous. The V gene lost 2 bases and the J gene lost 4 bases, with 9 bases spanning the gap. The CDR3 spans 14 residues. Germline lookup yields CDR1 KGHSH and CDR2 LQKENI. The CDR3 loop reads CASSPLGRNQPQHF. DNA of the CDR3: TGTGCCAGCTCACCATTAGGGAGGAATCAGCCCCAGCATTTT.

The rearrangement uses TRBV5-1 and TRBJ1-1; 7 nucleotides match TRBD1. The CDR3 contains 15 residues. V trimming: 6 bases; J trimming: 7 bases; junction bases outside the gene matches: 15. CDR1 is SGHRS and CDR2 is YFSETQ in the germline V gene. The CDR3 sequence is CASNLEQGRLGEAFF. In nucleotides, the CDR3 is TGCGCCAGCAACCTCGAACAGGGGAGGTTGGGTGAAGCTTTCTTT. The entire variable domain, with the rest obtained from reference TRBV5-1 and TRBJ1-1, is as follows: KAGVTQTPRYLIKTRGQQVTLSCSPISGHRSVSWYQQTPGQGLQFLFEYFSETQRNKGNFPGRFSGRQFSNSRSEMNVSTLELGDSALYLCASNLEQGRLGEAFFGQGTRLTVV.

This chain connects TRBV28 to TRBJ2-1, with a weak D call TRBD2 (6 bases). Per the germline V gene, CDR1 is MDHEN and CDR2 is SYDVKM. This CDR3 spans 17 amino acids. The V and J ends lost 2 bases and 4 bases respectively, with 18 bases between them. CDR3 sequence reads: CASSLRRHGRGYNEQFF. The CDR3 region has the DNA TGTGCCAGCAGTTTAAGGAGGCATGGGCGGGGTTACAATGAGCAGTTCTTC. Looking up the rest from reference TRBV28 and TRBJ2-1 gives the full variable domain: DVKVTQSSRYLVKRTGEKVFLECVQDMDHENMFWYRQDPGLGLRLIYFSYDVKMKEKGDIPEGYSVSREKKERFSLILESASTNQTSMYLCASSLRRHGRGYNEQFFGPGTRLTVL.

This chain links TRBV18 with TRBJ2-1; 9 bases are shared with TRBD1. Germline values: CDR1 KGHSH, CDR2 LQKENI. J lost 5 bases, V lost 0 bases, and 8 bases had no gene match. The CDR3 runs 17 residues. The CDR3 nucleotides read TGTGCCAGCTCACCACCCAGCAGGGGGACAGGGAACAATGAGCAGTTCTTC. Its translation: CASSPPSRGTGNNEQFF.

The V and J genes are TRBV7-2 and TRBJ2-6; D is unresolved. Germline lookup yields CDR1 SGHTA and CDR2 FQGNSA. CDR3 length: 16 amino acids. The V gene lost 2 bases and the J gene lost 1 base, with 9 bases spanning the gap. The DNA of the CDR3 is TGTGCCAGCAGCTTAAGTTGGGGATCTGGGGCCAACGTCCTGACTTTC. As protein: CASSLSWGSGANVLTF.

The chain links TRBV5-1 to TRBJ2-3, with 10 bases identical to TRBD2. With V trimmed by 2 bases and J by 6 bases, 9 bases remained unmatched. The germline CDR1 and CDR2 sequences are SGHRS and YFSETQ. CDR3 length equals 16 residues. CDR3 in DNA: TGCGCCAGCAGCTTACCTAGCGGGAGTATGGGGGATACGCAGTATTTT. Translation: CASSLPSGSMGDTQYF. The whole variable domain, remainder taken from reference TRBV5-1 and TRBJ2-3, is KAGVTQTPRYLIKTRGQQVTLSCSPISGHRSVSWYQQTPGQGLQFLFEYFSETQRNKGNFPGRFSGRQFSNSRSEMNVSTLELGDSALYLCASSLPSGSMGDTQYFGPGTRLTVL.

The chain employs TRBV5-5 and TRBJ2-2; D is undetermined. CDR1 SGHKS and CDR2 YYEKEE come from the germline V gene (reference sequence). The CDR3 length is 15 residues. Trimming cost V 6 bases and J 4 bases, with 16 bases left between them. CDR3 loop: CASIPGGSSTGELFF. The CDR3 region has the DNA TGTGCCAGCATCCCTGGTGGCTCATCCACCGGGGAGCTGTTTTTT.

V gene TRBV9 combines with J gene TRBJ1-2; 8 nucleotides align to TRBD1. CDR3 length: 14 amino acids. Germline V lookup: CDR1 SGDLS, CDR2 YYNGEE. The V gene end was trimmed by 5 bases and the J gene end by 1 base; junction bases not matched to a gene: 4. Here the CDR3 reads CASSRQGSNYGYTF. CDR3 nucleotides: TGTGCCAGCAGTCGACAGGGGAGTAACTATGGCTACACCTTC.

This chain connects TRBV5-1 to TRBJ2-5; tentative D call: TRBD2 (6 bases). The germline gives CDR1 SGHRS, CDR2 YFSETQ. V was clipped by 2 bases and J by 5 bases, with 13 bases between them. CDR3 length equals 14 residues. The CDR3 reads CASSFLAGLETQYF. CDR3 bases: TGCGCCAGCAGCTTCCTTGCGGGATTGGAGACCCAGTACTTC. Full variable domain (missing parts from reference TRBV5-1 and TRBJ2-5): KAGVTQTPRYLIKTRGQQVTLSCSPISGHRSVSWYQQTPGQGLQFLFEYFSETQRNKGNFPGRFSGRQFSNSRSEMNVSTLELGDSALYLCASSFLAGLETQYFGPGTRLLVL.

This clone was found once. The chain has TRBV6-5 and TRBJ2-7; D remains unclear. Deletions cut 0 bases from V and 2 bases from J, with 11 bases between. CDR1 is MNHEY, CDR2 SVGAGI, per germline. This CDR3 is built from 15 residues. The DNA for the CDR3 is TGTGCCAGCAGTTACTCGACTGGCTGGCCCTACGAGCAGTACTTC. Translation: CASSYSTGWPYEQYF.

The V gene is TRBV18, the J gene TRBJ2-5, with 14 positions matching TRBD2. The CDR3 has 15 amino acids. Trimming took 6 bases from V and 4 from J; bases not matched to a gene: 4. In germline, CDR1 is KGHSH, CDR2 LQKENI. The CDR3 region has the DNA TGTGCCAGCTCTCGAGGACTAGCGGGAGGAGAGACCCAGTACTTC. The encoded protein is CASSRGLAGGETQYF.

The chain carries TRBV18 and TRBJ2-3; TRBD2 matches at 7 bases. The CDR3 covers 17 residues. Looked up from germline, CDR1 is KGHSH and CDR2 is LQKENI. Germline trimming cut 1 base from V and 1 base from J; bases unmatched to any gene: 8. The CDR3 loop reads CASSPLGEGLGTDTQYF. CDR3 bases: TGTGCCAGCTCACCACTTGGGGAGGGCCTTGGCACAGATACGCAGTATTTT.

The gene calls are TRBV4-2 and TRBJ1-1; a possible D gene is TRBD1 (6 bases). V gave up 0 bases and J gave up 7 bases, with 12 bases separating them. The CDR3 is made up of 14 amino acids. Germline CDR1 reads LGHNA; CDR2 reads YNFKEQ. The DNA of the CDR3 is TGTGCCAGCAGCCAAGATCACAGGGTAGGTGAAGCTTTCTTT. Protein: CASSQDHRVGEAFF.

This chain links TRBV4-1 with TRBJ2-3, with TRBD2 as a possible D gene (5 bases). Germline CDR1 is MGHRA and CDR2 is YSYEKL. Trimming pared 1 base from V and 1 base from J, leaving 12 bases between. This CDR3 region has 16 residues. The CDR3: CASSQVGVGGTDTQYF. Written as DNA, the CDR3 is TGCGCCAGCAGCCAAGTTGGAGTGGGAGGCACAGATACGCAGTATTTT.

The chain combines TRBV5-1 with TRBJ2-5; no clear D gene. V was pared by 0 bases and J by 5 bases, with 17 bases between. The V gene's germline CDR1 is SGHRS and CDR2 YFSETQ. The CDR3 spans 16 residues. The CDR3 DNA follows: TGCGCCAGCAGCTTGGGGTCACAGATTATTTCGGAGACCCAGTACTTC. Translated, it gives CASSLGSQIISETQYF. Full variable domain (remainder filled in from reference TRBV5-1 and TRBJ2-5): KAGVTQTPRYLIKTRGQQVTLSCSPISGHRSVSWYQQTPGQGLQFLFEYFSETQRNKGNFPGRFSGRQFSNSRSEMNVSTLELGDSALYLCASSLGSQIISETQYFGPGTRLLVL.

This clone was counted a single time. This CDR3 is CASSTHRGDTEAFF. CDR3 coding DNA: TGTGCCAGCAGTACCCACAGGGGGGACACTGAAGCTTTCTTT. This chain joins TRBV27 and TRBJ1-1; 8 bases align to TRBD1. Germline loops: CDR1 MNHEY, CDR2 SMNVEV (reference sequence). CDR3 length: 14 residues. V shed 5 bases and J 3 bases; nucleotides not matched to a gene: 5.

This clone appeared a few times. The chain joins TRBV2 to TRBJ1-1; no reliable D call. This CDR3 contains 9 residues. Germline V gives CDR1 SNHLY, CDR2 FYNNEI. The germline V and J ends were trimmed by 7 bases and 8 bases, with 5 bases remaining between them. CDR3 sequence: CASTFEAFF. CDR3 nucleotides: TGTGCCAGCACCTTCGAAGCTTTCTTT.

This clone was picked up one time. The chain uses TRBV2 and TRBJ1-4; D is possibly TRBD1 (5 bases). V was pared by 4 bases and J by 7 bases, with 10 bases between. This CDR3 has 13 residues. Per the germline V gene, CDR1 is SNHLY and CDR2 is FYNNEI. CDR3 nucleotide sequence: TGTGCCAGCAGTGGGGGGGTTCGTGAAAAACTGTTTTTT. Protein: CASSGGVREKLFF. The variable domain in full, with the rest retrieved from reference TRBV2 and TRBJ1-4, is EPEVTQTPSHQVTQMGQEVILRCVPISNHLYFYWYRQILGQKVEFLVSFYNNEISEKSEIFDDQFSVERPDGSNFTLKIRSTKLEDSAMYFCASSGGVREKLFFGSGTQLSVL.

The CDR3 coding sequence is TGTGCCAGCAGCTTTTCACTAGCGGGAACCAATGAGCAGTTCTTC. This translates into CASSFSLAGTNEQFF. The rearrangement joins TRBV5-4 to TRBJ2-1; 10 positions match TRBD2. Trimming cost V 2 bases and J 6 bases; bases outside gene matches: 5. Germline CDR1 reads SGHNT; CDR2 reads YYREEE (reference sequence). The CDR3 is made up of 15 amino acids.

This sequence joins TRBV5-1 and TRBJ1-1; D not certain. The CDR3 length is 14 residues. Germline assignment: CDR1 SGHRS and CDR2 YFSETQ. V was cut by 7 bases and J by 1 base, with 14 bases left in between. The CDR3 loop reads CASQRATENTEAFF. CDR3 coding DNA: TGCGCCAGCCAGAGGGCAACTGAGAACACTGAAGCTTTCTTT.

This sequence joins TRBV18 and TRBJ2-7; D ambiguous. The germline V gene encodes CDR1 KGHSH and CDR2 LQKENI. V gave up 3 bases and J gave up 5 bases, with 17 bases separating them. CDR3 length: 15 residues. The CDR3 nucleotides read TGTGCCAGCTCACCGAACCCGGCCGAGAACCACGAGCAGTACTTC. This gives the protein CASSPNPAENHEQYF. Full variable domain (rest looked up from reference TRBV18 and TRBJ2-7): NAGVMQNPRHLVRRRGQEARLRCSPMKGHSHVYWYRQLPEEGLKFMVYLQKENIIDESGMPKERFSAEFPKEGPSILRIQQVVRGDSAAYFCASSPNPAENHEQYFGPGTRLTVT.

The genes are TRBV6-1 and TRBJ2-3; possibly TRBD1 for D (6 bases). CDR3 length: 16 residues. The V end was cut by 0 bases, the J end by 5 bases, with 15 bases between. Germline V CDR1 and CDR2: MNHNS, SASEGT. The CDR3 region is CASSEAGPGARDTQYF. The DNA of the CDR3 is TGTGCCAGCAGTGAAGCGGGGCCAGGGGCACGAGATACGCAGTATTTT.

The chain joins TRBV30 to TRBJ2-7; tentatively, D is TRBD1 or TRBD2 (6 bases each). Germline CDR1 GTSNPN, CDR2 SVGIG (reference sequence). Trimming cost V 3 bases and J 5 bases, with 17 bases left between them. The CDR3 has 14 amino acids. Written as DNA, the CDR3 is TGTGCCTGGAGCGCGGGACACAGGGACCACGAGCAGTACTTC. Its protein is CAWSAGHRDHEQYF.

This chain links TRBV9 with TRBJ1-2; D possibly corresponds to TRBD1 (5 bases). The CDR3 sequence is 15 residues long. Germline CDR1 reads SGDLS; CDR2 reads YYNGEE. Deletions cut 3 bases from V and 4 bases from J, with 16 bases between. The CDR3 is CASSAGGDSFYGYTF. The CDR3 DNA sequence: TGTGCCAGCAGCGCCGGGGGGGATAGCTTCTATGGCTACACCTTC. The full variable domain, in which reference TRBV9 and TRBJ1-2 provide the parts outside the CDR3, is DSGVTQTPKHLITATGQRVTLRCSPRSGDLSVYWYQQSLDQGLQFLIQYYNGEERAKGNILERFSAQQFPDLHSELNLSSLELGDSALYFCASSAGGDSFYGYTFGSGTRLTVV.